This is a list of T cell receptor beta chains from one sample in a study of T cell changes during pregnancy in multiple sclerosis. The assay was immunoSEQ multiplex PCR, and TCRdb's table has in-frame clones only and misses some. The profile shows over 45,000 clones, 93% of them singletons. The sample consisted of CD8+ T cells from peripheral blood mononuclear cells, taken in the third trimester of pregnancy. All receptors derive from a female donor with multiple sclerosis, enrolled in a pregnancy study. Each CDR3 is given with its conserved first and last residue. Fields, in order: V gene, J gene, clone size, D gene, CDR3 protein, CDR3 DNA. The D gene is left open where the match is weak. The listing skips clone size in some rows; elsewhere it reads once, few, many or a size class.

>TRBV5-5|TRBJ1-5|once|NA
CASSFRVGNQPQHF
TGTGCCAGCAGCTTTCGGGTCGGCAATCAGCCCCAGCATTTT
>TRBV27|TRBJ2-1|NA|TRBD1
CASSLGRGYNEQFF
TGTGCCAGCAGTTTAGGCAGGGGGTACAATGAGCAGTTCTTC
>TRBV7-2|TRBJ1-1|NA|NA
CASSLTGNTEAFF
TGTGCCAGCAGTCTAACGGGGAACACTGAAGCTTTCTTT
>TRBV19|TRBJ2-7|NA|TRBD2
CATTSGSSYEQYF
TGTGCCACCACTAGCGGTAGCTCCTACGAGCAGTACTTC
>TRBV13|TRBJ2-4|NA|TRBD2
CASSLGPSGSKNIQYF
TGTGCCAGCAGCTTAGGGCCTAGCGGATCCAAAAACATTCAGTACTTC
>TRBV27|TRBJ1-2|NA|NA
CASSLLGGDGDYGYTF
TGTGCCAGCAGTTTATTGGGGGGTGACGGAGACTATGGCTACACCTTC
>TRBV6-5|TRBJ2-5|NA|TRBD1
CASSHRGWETQYF
TGTGCCAGCAGTCACAGGGGTTGGGAGACCCAGTACTTC
>TRBV7-2|TRBJ1-1|NA|TRBD1
CASSFGTGAEAFF
TGTGCCAGCAGCTTTGGGACAGGTGCCGAAGCTTTCTTT
>TRBV27|TRBJ2-3|once|TRBD2
CASSPPIEGLAGITDTQYF
TGTGCCAGCAGTCCCCCAATCGAGGGACTAGCGGGAATTACAGATACGCAGTATTTT
>TRBV11-3|TRBJ2-7|NA|TRBD2
CASSSGLAYEQYF
TGTGCCAGCAGCTCCGGACTAGCCTACGAGCAGTACTTC
>TRBV30|TRBJ2-7|once|TRBD1
CAWSGQGVEQYF
TGTGCCTGGAGCGGACAGGGTGTGGAGCAGTACTTC
>TRBV5-1|TRBJ2-1|NA|TRBD2
CASSWELAGGLGEQFF
TGCGCCAGCAGCTGGGAACTAGCGGGAGGGCTTGGGGAGCAGTTCTTC
>TRBV21-1|TRBJ2-7|NA|NA
CASSKPTSGAVLVYEQYF
TGTGCCAGCAGCAAGCCGACTAGCGGGGCCGTACTTGTCTACGAGCAGTACTTC
>TRBV30|TRBJ2-7|NA|TRBD2
CAGGGGAGYEQYF
TGTGCCGGGGGGGGAGGGGCCGGCTACGAGCAGTACTTC
>TRBV27|TRBJ1-1|NA|TRBD1
CASSPYPTGDTEAFF
TGTGCCAGCAGTCCCTACCCGACAGGGGACACTGAAGCTTTCTTT
>TRBV21-1|TRBJ2-2|NA|NA
CASRGGTSRWELFF
TGTGCCAGCAGAGGAGGGACTAGTAGGTGGGAGCTGTTTTTT
>TRBV20-1|TRBJ2-1|medium-sized|NA
CSGGDEQFF
TGCAGTGGGGGCGATGAGCAGTTCTTC
>TRBV6-6|TRBJ2-7|NA|NA
CASSTGTNSYEQYF
TGTGCCAGCAGCACAGGTACTAACTCCTACGAGCAGTACTTC
>TRBV5-8|TRBJ2-7|once|TRBD1
CASSLAGFTGALSYEQYF
TGTGCCAGCAGCTTGGCCGGGTTTACAGGGGCCCTCTCCTACGAGCAGTACTTC
>TRBV7-9|TRBJ1-3|NA|TRBD1
CASRRQGFGNTIYF
TGTGCCAGCAGGCGACAGGGGTTCGGAAACACCATATATTTT
>TRBV5-1|TRBJ2-7|NA|NA
CASSLGQGLSSYEQYF
TGCGCCAGCAGCTTGGGCCAGGGGCTAAGCTCCTACGAGCAGTACTTC
>TRBV2|TRBJ2-5|NA|NA
CASQGLVQETQYF
TGTGCCAGTCAGGGACTGGTCCAAGAGACCCAGTACTTC
>TRBV7-3|TRBJ2-3|NA|TRBD2
CASSSGLALTDTQYF
TGTGCCAGCAGCTCCGGACTAGCGTTAACAGATACGCAGTATTTT
>TRBV5-1|TRBJ2-1|NA|NA
CASRVQGGAAPYNEQFF
TGCGCCAGCAGGGTTCAGGGCGGGGCGGCACCCTACAATGAGCAGTTCTTC
>TRBV6-1|TRBJ2-3|NA|TRBD1
CASSGFGTGSTDTQYF
TGTGCCAGCAGTGGTTTCGGGACAGGGTCCACAGATACGCAGTATTTT
>TRBV4-3|TRBJ1-1|NA|NA
CASSQGTGWGGTEAFF
TGCGCCAGCAGCCAAGGTACAGGATGGGGTGGCACTGAAGCTTTCTTT
>TRBV7-2|TRBJ1-5|NA|TRBD1
CASSLNRQGDQPQHF
TGTGCCAGCAGCTTAAATCGACAGGGCGATCAGCCCCAGCATTTT
>TRBV6-1|TRBJ1-2|NA|NA
CASSEERGRGYTF
TGTGCCAGCAGTGAAGAAAGGGGTCGTGGCTACACCTTC
>TRBV9|TRBJ2-1|NA|NA
CASSESGRGNEQFF
TGTGCCAGCAGCGAAAGCGGGCGAGGGAATGAGCAGTTCTTC
>TRBV5-1|TRBJ2-4|NA|TRBD1
CASSRDRVRDIQYF
TGCGCCAGCAGCAGGGACAGGGTACGAGACATTCAGTACTTC
>TRBV28|TRBJ2-7|NA|NA
CAASPGSGLYEQYF
TGTGCCGCCTCCCCGGGGTCTGGACTCTACGAGCAGTACTTC
>TRBV6-6|TRBJ2-7|NA|TRBD1
CASSYDRVEQYF
TGTGCCAGCAGTTACGACAGGGTCGAGCAGTACTTC
>TRBV10-2|TRBJ2-3|once|TRBD2
CASSDTSGRRTDTQYF
TGCGCCAGCAGTGACACTAGCGGGAGGCGCACAGATACGCAGTATTTT
>TRBV15|TRBJ2-7|NA|TRBD1
CATSSQRRQGSYEQYF
TGTGCCACCAGCAGTCAGCGGAGACAGGGAAGCTACGAGCAGTACTTC
>TRBV7-2|TRBJ1-5|NA|NA
CASSPQGRQDQPQHF
TGTGCCAGCAGCCCCCAGGGCAGGCAAGATCAGCCCCAGCATTTT
>TRBV28|TRBJ2-1|NA|TRBD2
CASLGLAGVKGQFF
TGTGCCAGTCTCGGACTAGCGGGAGTCAAGGGGCAGTTCTTC
>TRBV4-3|TRBJ2-3|NA|NA
CASSQGGSFFRTDTQYF
TGCGCCAGCAGCCAAGGGGGCAGTTTTTTCCGCACAGATACGCAGTATTTT
>TRBV7-6|TRBJ2-3|NA|NA
CASSLKEDTQYF
TGTGCCAGCAGCTTAAAGGAGGATACGCAGTATTTT
>TRBV14|TRBJ2-3|NA|NA
CASSRGLLGDTQYF
TGTGCCAGCAGCCGGGGACTTCTCGGGGATACGCAGTATTTT
>TRBV7-6|TRBJ2-1|once|TRBD2
CASSLGLAGINEQFF
TGTGCCAGCAGCCTGGGACTAGCGGGAATCAATGAGCAGTTCTTC
>TRBV19|TRBJ2-3|NA|TRBD2
CASRLAGDTQYF
TGTGCCAGTCGTCTAGCGGGAGATACGCAGTATTTT
>TRBV4-1|TRBJ1-2|NA|NA
CASSQALGGAYYGYTF
TGCGCCAGCAGCCAGGCTCTGGGGGGGGCCTACTATGGCTACACCTTC